This record covers a single T cell receptor (beta chain). The antigen is undetermined. Germline assignment: CDR1 MNHNS and CDR2 SASEGT. Losses at the gene ends were 7 bases for V and 4 bases for J; bases not matched to a gene: 9. This CDR3 has 15 amino acids. The data stem from a study of blood T cells in healthy people across ages. Alongside a J-beta primer mix, a sample-barcoded 5' primer served in a second PCR lasting about 7 to 11 cycles. TCRdb reprocessed the 5' RACE reads via MiXCR and lists one record per CDR3 protein. The sample holds approximately 880,000 distinct CDR3 sequences, roughly 43% seen once. Findings and limits, study-wide: Unsorted PBMCs ruled out conclusive naive versus antigen-experienced comparison. The recorded TCR beta diversity per million T cells decreased in a roughly linear manner with age.

The source material was blood. The chain carries TRBV6-1 and TRBJ2-2, with 7 bases fitting TRBD2. The clonotype was recovered from a man aged 25-40 years in good health. Here the CDR3 DNA reads TGTGCCAGCATCTATGCGGGGGACCTCACCGGGGAGCTGTTTTTT. Its protein is CASIYAGDLTGELFF.